This TCR beta chain is from a study of T cell responses to AZD1222 COVID-19 vaccine. General study points: In a largely white British group with more females than males, clonal diversity was possibly underestimated.

The CDR3 has 15 amino acids. Per germline, CDR1 MNHEY and CDR2 SMNVEV (reference sequence). V was pared by 3 bases and J by 4 bases, with 10 bases between. Comments on this clone: Its antigen is unidentified.

Only in-frame clones appear in the TCRdb table, and some are missing; sequencing was by immunoSEQ multiplex PCR. This sample has about 99,000 clones, with over 75% found just once. The chain recombines TRBV27 with TRBJ2-6; D remains ambiguous. The specimen was peripheral blood, collected on day 0 of AZD1222 vaccination. This TCR came from an adult in good health. The CDR3 region has the DNA TGTGCCAGCAGTTTGTCCGTCACCGGGGCCAACGTCCTGACTTTC. The encoded protein is CASSLSVTGANVLTF.